The 21 T cell receptor beta chains below come from one sample, sequenced in a study of vaccination effects on CD4 cells after COVID-19. Here immunoSEQ multiplex PCR was the method, and the copy in TCRdb shows in-frame clones only, minus some. The sample yields around 66,000 clones, 74% seen once. These TCRs are of unknown antigen specificity. Having been cultured for 9 to 11 days, the cells underwent CD4+ T cell isolation. Everyone in the study got two shots of either the BNT162b2 or mRNA-1273 vaccine. This sample comprised CD4+ T cells from PBMCs cultured without peptide, obtained after COVID-19 vaccination. All receptors derive from a human donor who received a COVID-19 vaccine.

This sequence joins TRBV6-4 and TRBJ2-3; weak D call: TRBD2 (6 bases). This CDR3 is built from 14 residues. CDR1 is MRHNA, CDR2 SNTAGT, per germline. V lost 5 bases, J lost 5 bases, and 14 bases lay in between. The CDR3 DNA is TGTGCCAGCAGTTTTGGCGGGGCCGAAGATACGCAGTATTTT. The encoded protein is CASSFGGAEDTQYF.

CDR3 in DNA: TGTGCCAGCTCACCCCAAGGGGGATACAATGAGCAGTTCTTC. Its translation: CASSPQGGYNEQFF. This chain links TRBV18 with TRBJ2-1; D perhaps matches TRBD1 (6 bases). This CDR3 region has 14 residues. CDR1 KGHSH and CDR2 LQKENI come from the germline V gene. Trimming left V 3 bases short and J 4 bases short, with 10 bases between.

This clone occurred a few times. This chain joins TRBV5-1 and TRBJ2-7, with D hard to call. Trimming pared 4 bases from V and 1 base from J, leaving 9 bases between. CDR1 is SGHRS and CDR2 is YFSETQ in the germline V gene. The CDR3 contains 13 residues. CDR3 sequence reads: CASSADGSYEQYV. In DNA form, the CDR3 reads TGCGCCAGCAGCGCGGACGGATCCTACGAGCAGTACGTC.

The chain uses TRBV7-8 and TRBJ2-5; 13 nucleotides agree with TRBD2. The CDR3 is made up of 17 amino acids. The ends lost 5 bases at V and 4 bases at J; junction bases unmatched: 10. In germline, CDR1 is SGHVS, CDR2 FQNEAQ. In nucleotides, the CDR3 is TGTGCCAGCAGCGCTCGGACTAGCGGGGGCCTGAGAGAGACCCAGTACTTC. Translating gives CASSARTSGGLRETQYF. The whole variable domain, filled in from reference TRBV7-8 and TRBJ2-5, reads GAGVSQSPRYKVAKRGQDVALRCDPISGHVSLFWYQQALGQGPEFLTYFQNEAQLDKSGLPSDRFFAERPEGSVSTLKIQRTQQEDSAVYLCASSARTSGGLRETQYFGPGTRLLVL.

This clone was seen just once. The V and J genes are TRBV9 and TRBJ1-1; no reliable D call. Germline V CDR1 and CDR2: SGDLS, YYNGEE. CDR3 length: 16 amino acids. Trimming cost V 0 bases and J 1 base, with 13 bases left between them. DNA of the CDR3: TGTGCCAGCAGCGTAGGTCGGGGAAATTGGAACACTGAAGCTTTCTTT. Translated, it gives CASSVGRGNWNTEAFF. Supplemented by reference TRBV9 and TRBJ1-1, the full variable domain reads DSGVTQTPKHLITATGQRVTLRCSPRSGDLSVYWYQQSLDQGLQFLIQYYNGEERAKGNILERFSAQQFPDLHSELNLSSLELGDSALYFCASSVGRGNWNTEAFFGQGTRLTVV.

V gene TRBV5-1 combines with J gene TRBJ2-7; TRBD2 aligns across 14 bases. Germline assignment: CDR1 SGHRS and CDR2 YFSETQ. This CDR3 comprises 18 residues. V trimming: 3 bases; J trimming: 2 bases; junction bases outside the gene matches: 10. The chain's CDR3 is CASSYSGTSGGETYEQYV. The CDR3 bases are TGCGCCAGCAGCTACTCCGGGACTAGCGGGGGTGAGACCTACGAGCAGTACGTC.

The chain employs TRBV19 and TRBJ1-5, with 7 bases lining up with TRBD1. CDR3 length: 12 residues. V was clipped by 8 bases and J by 11 bases; unmatched bases: 9. Per germline, CDR1 LNHDA and CDR2 SQIVND (reference sequence). The CDR3 is CASRTPDRTQHF. The CDR3 bases are TGTGCCAGTCGGACACCGGACAGGACCCAGCATTTT.

The rearrangement joins TRBV14 to TRBJ1-1, with no clear D. CDR1 SGHDN and CDR2 FVKESK come from the germline V gene. The CDR3 totals 15 residues. V was trimmed by 1 base and J by 2 bases, leaving 11 bases between them. The CDR3 is CASSQVRGFNTEAFF. The CDR3 DNA reads as TGTGCCAGCAGCCAAGTTCGAGGGTTTAACACTGAAGCTTTCTTT.

This chain links TRBV18 with TRBJ2-7; the D gene is possibly TRBD1 (6 bases). Deletions cut 4 bases from V and 6 bases from J, with 10 bases between. In germline, CDR1 is KGHSH, CDR2 LQKENI. The CDR3 has 12 residues. CDR3 in amino acids: CASSQQGSEQYV. The CDR3 DNA is TGTGCCAGCTCACAACAGGGTTCCGAGCAGTACGTC.

This chain uses TRBV2 with TRBJ1-5; no clear D. V was shortened by 6 bases and J by 4 bases, with 7 bases between the two germline ends. CDR3 length equals 12 residues. Germline V gene lookup returns CDR1 SNHLY and CDR2 FYNNEI. CDR3 region: CASSLMNQPQHF. As DNA, the CDR3 is TGTGCCAGCAGCCTAATGAATCAGCCCCAGCATTTT.

A single count supports this clone. The gene calls are TRBV3-1 (or the pseudogene TRBV3-2) and TRBJ2-1; D is unclear. The CDR3 sequence is 12 residues long. Germline-derived CDR1 and CDR2 are LGHDT and YNNKEL (reference sequence). The V gene lost 6 bases and the J gene lost 5 bases, with 8 bases spanning the gap. CDR3 DNA sequence: TGTGCCAGCAGTCGAACCGACAATGAGCAGTTCTTC. As protein: CASSRTDNEQFF.

This clone showed up just once. The chain combines TRBV7-2 with TRBJ2-2; 7 nucleotides agree with TRBD1. CDR1 SGHTA and CDR2 FQGNSA come from the germline V gene. V lost 2 bases and J lost 7; bases outside the gene matches: 10. This CDR3 spans 16 amino acids. CDR3 nucleotides: TGTGCCAGCAGCTTAAGGACAGGTGGGGGAAGCGGGGAGCTGTTTTTT. As protein: CASSLRTGGGSGELFF.

The chain has TRBV11-3 and TRBJ2-1; D is possibly TRBD1 (6 bases). This CDR3 is built from 16 residues. Trimming shortened V by 1 base and J by 8 bases, and 18 bases separated the two germline ends. The germline V gene has CDR1 SGHNT and CDR2 YENEEA. CDR3 in DNA: TGTGCCAGCAGCTTAGGTCCCCACCAGGGGTCTGATGAGCAGTTCTTC. Translation: CASSLGPHQGSDEQFF.

The rearrangement links TRBV3-1 (or the pseudogene TRBV3-2) to TRBJ1-5; D unclear. CDR3 length equals 13 residues. Per germline, CDR1 LGHDT and CDR2 YNNKEL (reference sequence). The V end was cut by 1 base, the J end by 3 bases, with 4 bases between. The CDR3 sequence: CASSQVINQPQHF. The CDR3 nucleotides are TGTGCCAGCAGCCAAGTAATCAATCAGCCCCAGCATTTT.

This clone has only a few counts. V and J are TRBV6-2 or TRBV6-3 and TRBJ1-5; D not certain. Germline lookup yields CDR1 MNHEY and CDR2 SVGEGT. Trimming stripped 0 bases from V and 3 bases from J, with 9 bases between. CDR3 length: 15 residues. CDR3 region: CASSYSSAVNQPQHF. The CDR3 DNA follows: TGTGCCAGCAGTTACTCGTCGGCAGTCAATCAGCCCCAGCATTTT.

J is TRBJ1-2 and V is TRBV7-9, with D perhaps TRBD1 (5 bases). The CDR3 spans 16 residues. Germline V gene lookup returns CDR1 SEHNR and CDR2 FQNEAQ (reference sequence). V was cut by 6 bases and J by 3 bases, with 20 bases left in between. The CDR3 nucleotides read TGTGCCAGCAGTCAGCACGTCACAGGTGCCCACTATGGCTACACCTTC. This encodes CASSQHVTGAHYGYTF.

The chain uses TRBV7-2 and TRBJ1-2, with 7 bases aligning to TRBD1. The CDR3 has 16 amino acids. The germline V gene has CDR1 SGHTA and CDR2 FQGNSA. With 2 bases clipped from V and 1 base from J, the junction kept 7 bases outside the gene matches. The CDR3 region has the DNA TGTGCCAGCAGCTTACGGGGACAGAGGGTTAACTATGGCTACACCTTC. Translation gives CASSLRGQRVNYGYTF. Full variable domain (missing parts from reference TRBV7-2 and TRBJ1-2): GAGVSQSPSNKVTEKGKDVELRCDPISGHTALYWYRQSLGQGLEFLIYFQGNSAPDKSGLPSDRFSAERTGGSVSTLTIQRTQQEDSAVYLCASSLRGQRVNYGYTFGSGTRLTVV.

The genes are TRBV7-2 and TRBJ1-3; D may be TRBD1 (6 bases). V lost 3 bases, J lost 4 bases, and 10 bases lay in between. The CDR3 is 14 amino acids. Germline CDR1 SGHTA, CDR2 FQGNSA. In DNA form, the CDR3 reads TGTGCCAGCAGCTTGTCAGGGACAGGAAACACCATATATTTT. Its protein product is CASSLSGTGNTIYF.

The chain recombines TRBV19 with TRBJ1-3; D is perhaps TRBD1 (5 bases). The CDR3 loop spans 14 amino acids. V was cut by 5 bases and J by 8 bases, with 16 bases left in between. Germline-derived CDR1 and CDR2 are LNHDA and SQIVND (reference sequence). The CDR3 DNA is TGTGCCAGTAGTCTGGGACTTACATGGGACACCATATATTTT. This translates into CASSLGLTWDTIYF.

The chain employs TRBV30 and TRBJ2-3; TRBD2 agrees at 8 bases. Per germline, CDR1 GTSNPN and CDR2 SVGIG (reference sequence). Trimming cost V 6 bases and J 5 bases; bases outside gene matches: 7. This CDR3 contains 13 residues. The DNA of the CDR3 is TGTGCCTGCTGGACTAGCCGAGAAGATACGCAGTATTTT. Translated, it gives CACWTSREDTQYF.

The V and J genes are TRBV5-6 and TRBJ2-1; 9 bases fit TRBD1. The CDR3 consists of 16 residues. In germline, CDR1 is SGHDT, CDR2 YYEEEE. V gave up 4 bases and J gave up 5 bases; unmatched junction bases: 10. CDR3 sequence: CASSPSLDRGDNEQFF. In nucleotides, the CDR3 is TGTGCCAGCAGCCCCAGTTTGGACAGGGGCGACAATGAGCAGTTCTTC.